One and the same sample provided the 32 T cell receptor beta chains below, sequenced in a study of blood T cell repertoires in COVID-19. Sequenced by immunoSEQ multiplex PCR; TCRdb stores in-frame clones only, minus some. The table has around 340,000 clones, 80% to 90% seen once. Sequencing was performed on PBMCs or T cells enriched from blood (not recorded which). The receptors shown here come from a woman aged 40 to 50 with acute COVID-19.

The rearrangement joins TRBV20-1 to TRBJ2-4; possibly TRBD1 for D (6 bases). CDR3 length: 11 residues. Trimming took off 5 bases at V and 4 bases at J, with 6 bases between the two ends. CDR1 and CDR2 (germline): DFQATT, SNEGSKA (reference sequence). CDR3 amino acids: CSAGQKNIQYF. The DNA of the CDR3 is TGCAGTGCTGGACAGAAAAACATTCAGTACTTC.

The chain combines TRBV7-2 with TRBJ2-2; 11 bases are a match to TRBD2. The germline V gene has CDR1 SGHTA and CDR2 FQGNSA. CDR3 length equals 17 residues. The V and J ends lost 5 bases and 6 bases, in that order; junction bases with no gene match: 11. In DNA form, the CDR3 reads TGTGCCAGCAGCCCAGTTGGGACTAGCGGCGTTCCCGGGGAGCTGTTTTTT. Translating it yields CASSPVGTSGVPGELFF.

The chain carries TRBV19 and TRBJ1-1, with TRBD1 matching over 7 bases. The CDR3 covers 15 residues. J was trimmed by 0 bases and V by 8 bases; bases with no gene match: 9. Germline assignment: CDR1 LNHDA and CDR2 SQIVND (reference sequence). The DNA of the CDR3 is TGTGCCAGTTTACCGGGGGACAGAATGAACACTGAAGCTTTCTTT. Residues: CASLPGDRMNTEAFF.

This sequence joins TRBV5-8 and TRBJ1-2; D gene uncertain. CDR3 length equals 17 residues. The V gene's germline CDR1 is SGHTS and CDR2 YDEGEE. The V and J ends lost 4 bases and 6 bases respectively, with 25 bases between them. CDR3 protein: CASSAQRVMLGDNGYTF. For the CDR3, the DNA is TGTGCCAGCAGCGCCCAAAGAGTTATGCTCGGAGATAATGGCTACACCTTC.

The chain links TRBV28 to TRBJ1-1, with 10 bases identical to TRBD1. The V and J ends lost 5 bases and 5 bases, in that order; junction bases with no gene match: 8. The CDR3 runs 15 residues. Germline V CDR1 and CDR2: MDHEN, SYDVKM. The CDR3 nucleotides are TGTGCCAGCAGTGAAATGGACAGGGGGGGGACTGAAGCTTTCTTT. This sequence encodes CASSEMDRGGTEAFF.

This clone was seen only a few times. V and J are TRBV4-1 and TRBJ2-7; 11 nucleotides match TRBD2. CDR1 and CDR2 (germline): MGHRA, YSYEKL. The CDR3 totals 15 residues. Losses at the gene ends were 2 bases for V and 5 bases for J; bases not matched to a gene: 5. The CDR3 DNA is TGCGCCAGCAGCCAAACTAGCGGGAGTCGCCACGAGCAGTACTTC. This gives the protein CASSQTSGSRHEQYF.

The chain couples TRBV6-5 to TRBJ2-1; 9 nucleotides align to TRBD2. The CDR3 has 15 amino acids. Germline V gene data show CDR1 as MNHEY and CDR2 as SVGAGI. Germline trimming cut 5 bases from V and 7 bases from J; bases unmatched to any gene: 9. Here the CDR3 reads CASSHLAGLTNEQFF. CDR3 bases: TGTGCCAGCAGTCATCTAGCGGGATTAACAAATGAGCAGTTCTTC.

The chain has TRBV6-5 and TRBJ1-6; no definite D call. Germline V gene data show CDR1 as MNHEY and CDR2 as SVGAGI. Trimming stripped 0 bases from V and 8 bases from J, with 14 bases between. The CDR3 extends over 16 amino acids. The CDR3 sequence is CASSYSGRPPYSPLHF. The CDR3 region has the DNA TGTGCCAGCAGTTACTCGGGCAGACCGCCGTATTCACCCCTCCACTTT.

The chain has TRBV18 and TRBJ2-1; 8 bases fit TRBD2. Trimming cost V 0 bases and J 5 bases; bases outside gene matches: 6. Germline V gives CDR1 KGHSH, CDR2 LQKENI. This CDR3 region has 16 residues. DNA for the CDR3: TGTGCCAGCTCACCACCTAGCGGGAAGAAGGACAATGAGCAGTTCTTC. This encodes CASSPPSGKKDNEQFF.

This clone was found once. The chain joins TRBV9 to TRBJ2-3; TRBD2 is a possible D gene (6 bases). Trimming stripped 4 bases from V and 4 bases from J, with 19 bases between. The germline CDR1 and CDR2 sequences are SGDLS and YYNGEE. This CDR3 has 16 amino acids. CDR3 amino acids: CASSKRGDGSADTQYF. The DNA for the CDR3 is TGTGCCAGCAGCAAAAGAGGGGACGGGAGTGCAGATACGCAGTATTTT.

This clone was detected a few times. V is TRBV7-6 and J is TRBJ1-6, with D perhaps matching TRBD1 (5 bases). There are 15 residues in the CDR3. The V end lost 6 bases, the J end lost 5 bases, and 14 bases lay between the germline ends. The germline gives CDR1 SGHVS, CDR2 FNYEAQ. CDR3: CASRQSRVDNSPLHF. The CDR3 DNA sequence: TGTGCCAGCAGGCAGAGCAGGGTGGATAATTCACCCCTCCACTTT.

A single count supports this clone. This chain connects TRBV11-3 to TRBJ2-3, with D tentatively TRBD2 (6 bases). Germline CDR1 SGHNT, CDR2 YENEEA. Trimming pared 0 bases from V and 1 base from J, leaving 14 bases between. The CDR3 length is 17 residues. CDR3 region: CASSLEAVSGGTDTQYF. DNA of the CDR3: TGTGCCAGCAGCTTAGAGGCCGTCTCGGGAGGCACAGATACGCAGTATTTT.

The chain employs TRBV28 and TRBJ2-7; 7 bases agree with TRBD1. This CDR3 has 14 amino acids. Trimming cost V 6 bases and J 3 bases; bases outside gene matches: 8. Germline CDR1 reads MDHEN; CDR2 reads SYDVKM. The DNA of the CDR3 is TGTGCCAGCAGCCTAAGACAGGGCAGCTACGAGCAGTACTTC. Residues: CASSLRQGSYEQYF.

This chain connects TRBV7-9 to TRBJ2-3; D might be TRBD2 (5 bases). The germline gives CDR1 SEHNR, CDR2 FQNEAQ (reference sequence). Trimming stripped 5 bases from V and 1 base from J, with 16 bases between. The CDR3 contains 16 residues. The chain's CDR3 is CASSRSGDGRTDTQYF. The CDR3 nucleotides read TGTGCCAGCAGCCGGAGCGGCGACGGCCGCACAGATACGCAGTATTTT.

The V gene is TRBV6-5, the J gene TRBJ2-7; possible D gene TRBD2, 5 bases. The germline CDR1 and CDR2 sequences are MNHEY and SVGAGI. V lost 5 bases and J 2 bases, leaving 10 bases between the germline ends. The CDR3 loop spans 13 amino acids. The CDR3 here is CASSQRAAYEQYF. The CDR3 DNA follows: TGTGCCAGCAGTCAGAGGGCCGCCTACGAGCAGTACTTC.

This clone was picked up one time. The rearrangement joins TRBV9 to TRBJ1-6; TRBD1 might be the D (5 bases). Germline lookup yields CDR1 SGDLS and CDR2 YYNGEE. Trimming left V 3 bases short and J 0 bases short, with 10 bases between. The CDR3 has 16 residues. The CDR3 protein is CASSAGGLSYNSPLHF. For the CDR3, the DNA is TGTGCCAGCAGCGCCGGGGGTCTCTCCTATAATTCACCCCTCCACTTT.

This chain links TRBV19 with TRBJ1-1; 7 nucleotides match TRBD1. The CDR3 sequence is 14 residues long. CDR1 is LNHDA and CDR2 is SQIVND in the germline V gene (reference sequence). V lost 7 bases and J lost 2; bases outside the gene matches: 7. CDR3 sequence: CASNPTGRNTEAFF. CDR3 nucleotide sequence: TGTGCCAGTAACCCGACAGGGCGTAACACTGAAGCTTTCTTT.

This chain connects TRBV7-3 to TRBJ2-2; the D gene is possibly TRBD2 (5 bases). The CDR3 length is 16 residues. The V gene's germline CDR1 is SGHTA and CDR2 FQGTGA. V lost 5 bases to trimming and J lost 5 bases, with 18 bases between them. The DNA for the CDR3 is TGTGCCAGCAGCCTCACCGGGCCCCCGGGAACCGGGGAGCTGTTTTTT. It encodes CASSLTGPPGTGELFF.

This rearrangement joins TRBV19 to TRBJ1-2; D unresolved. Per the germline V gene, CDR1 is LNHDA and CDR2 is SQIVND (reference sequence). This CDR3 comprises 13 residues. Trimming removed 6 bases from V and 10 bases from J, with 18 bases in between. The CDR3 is CASSMGLERFYTF. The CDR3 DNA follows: TGTGCCAGTAGCATGGGTCTCGAGAGGTTCTACACCTTC.

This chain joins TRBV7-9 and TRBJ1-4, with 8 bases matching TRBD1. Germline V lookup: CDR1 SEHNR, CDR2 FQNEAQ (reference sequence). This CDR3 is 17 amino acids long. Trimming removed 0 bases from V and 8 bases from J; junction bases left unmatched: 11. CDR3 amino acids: CASSLALGATGEEKLFF. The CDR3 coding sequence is TGTGCCAGCAGCTTAGCCCTCGGAGCGACAGGGGAAGAAAAACTGTTTTTT.

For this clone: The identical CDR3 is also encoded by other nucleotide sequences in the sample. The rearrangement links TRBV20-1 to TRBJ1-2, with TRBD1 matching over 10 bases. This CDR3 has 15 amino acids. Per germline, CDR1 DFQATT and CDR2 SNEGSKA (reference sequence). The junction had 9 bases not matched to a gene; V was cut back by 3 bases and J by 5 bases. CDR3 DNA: TGCAGTGCTAGTAGTCGACAGGGGGCCGTATATGGCTACACCTTC. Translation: CSASSRQGAVYGYTF.

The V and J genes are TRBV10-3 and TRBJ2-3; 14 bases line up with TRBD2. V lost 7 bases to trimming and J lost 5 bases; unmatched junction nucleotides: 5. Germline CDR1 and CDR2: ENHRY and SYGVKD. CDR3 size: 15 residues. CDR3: CAITPGLAGEDTQYF. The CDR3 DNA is TGTGCCATCACCCCGGGACTAGCGGGGGAAGATACGCAGTATTTT.

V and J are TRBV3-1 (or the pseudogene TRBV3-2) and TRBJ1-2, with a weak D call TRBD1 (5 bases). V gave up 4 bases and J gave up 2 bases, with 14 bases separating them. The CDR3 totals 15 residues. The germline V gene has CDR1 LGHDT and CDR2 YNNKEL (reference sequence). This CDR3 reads CASSRGLTDNYGYTF. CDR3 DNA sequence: TGTGCCAGCAGCCGGGGATTGACAGACAACTATGGCTACACCTTC.

The CDR3 sequence is CASSPTGTANTEAFF. The CDR3 bases are TGCGCCAGCAGCCCGACCGGGACAGCGAACACTGAAGCTTTCTTT. The rearrangement uses TRBV5-1 and TRBJ1-1; 7 bases fit TRBD1. V trimming: 4 bases; J trimming: 1 base; junction bases outside the gene matches: 7. CDR3 size: 15 residues. Per the germline V gene, CDR1 is SGHRS and CDR2 is YFSETQ.

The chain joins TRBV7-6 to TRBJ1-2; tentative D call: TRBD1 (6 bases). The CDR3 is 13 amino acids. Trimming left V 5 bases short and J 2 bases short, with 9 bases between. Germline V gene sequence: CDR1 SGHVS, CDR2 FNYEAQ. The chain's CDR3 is CASSPDRNYGYTF. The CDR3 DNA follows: TGTGCCAGCAGCCCGGACAGAAACTATGGCTACACCTTC.

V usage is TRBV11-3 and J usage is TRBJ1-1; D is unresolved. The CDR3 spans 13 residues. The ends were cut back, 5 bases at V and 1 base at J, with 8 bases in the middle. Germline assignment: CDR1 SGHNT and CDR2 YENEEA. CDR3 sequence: CASSLQRNTEAFF. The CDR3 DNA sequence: TGTGCCAGCAGCCTACAGAGGAACACTGAAGCTTTCTTT.

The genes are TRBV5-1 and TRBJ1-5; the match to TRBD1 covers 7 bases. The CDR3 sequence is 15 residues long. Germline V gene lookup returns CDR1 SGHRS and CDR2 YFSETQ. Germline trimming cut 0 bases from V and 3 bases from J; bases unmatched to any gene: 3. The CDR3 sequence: CASSLEGATNQPQHF. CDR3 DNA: TGCGCCAGCAGCTTGGAGGGGGCAACCAATCAGCCCCAGCATTTT.

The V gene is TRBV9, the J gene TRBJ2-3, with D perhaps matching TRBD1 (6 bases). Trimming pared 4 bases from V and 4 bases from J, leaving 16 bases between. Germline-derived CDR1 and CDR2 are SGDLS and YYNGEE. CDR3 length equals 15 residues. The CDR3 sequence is CASSPGVRVSDTQYF. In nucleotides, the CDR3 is TGTGCCAGCAGCCCAGGGGTTAGAGTCTCAGATACGCAGTATTTT.

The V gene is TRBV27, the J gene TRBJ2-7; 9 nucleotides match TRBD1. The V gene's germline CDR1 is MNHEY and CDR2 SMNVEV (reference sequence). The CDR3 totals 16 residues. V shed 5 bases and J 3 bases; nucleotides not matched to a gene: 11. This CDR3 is CASSPIPGQGSYEQYF. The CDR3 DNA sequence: TGTGCCAGCAGTCCAATCCCCGGACAGGGGAGCTACGAGCAGTACTTC.

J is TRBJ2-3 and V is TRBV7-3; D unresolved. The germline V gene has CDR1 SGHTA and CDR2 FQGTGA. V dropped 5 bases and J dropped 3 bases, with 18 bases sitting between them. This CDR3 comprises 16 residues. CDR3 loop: CASSPSRGGRTDTQYF. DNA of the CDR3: TGTGCCAGCAGCCCAAGCCGCGGCGGCCGTACAGATACGCAGTATTTT.

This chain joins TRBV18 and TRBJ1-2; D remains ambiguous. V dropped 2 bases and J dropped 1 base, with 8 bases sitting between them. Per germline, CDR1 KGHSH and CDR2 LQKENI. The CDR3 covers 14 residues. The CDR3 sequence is CASSPKLVNYGYTF. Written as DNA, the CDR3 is TGTGCCAGCTCACCAAAGCTAGTTAACTATGGCTACACCTTC.

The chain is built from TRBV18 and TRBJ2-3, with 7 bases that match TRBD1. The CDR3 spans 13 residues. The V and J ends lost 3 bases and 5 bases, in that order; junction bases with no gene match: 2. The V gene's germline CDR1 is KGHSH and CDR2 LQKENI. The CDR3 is CASSPGTVDTQYF. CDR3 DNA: TGTGCCAGCTCACCGGGGACAGTAGATACGCAGTATTTT.